This T cell receptor beta chain is from a study of cytomegalovirus exposure and HLA in healthy donors (dated by TCRdb to between 2016 and 2019). Regarding the complete study: In an earlier analysis of 550 to 750 of the donors, less than 350 Gb of sequence data and approximately 100 million unique TCR beta sequences from roughly 190 million T cells were reported. A later analysis re-examined previously published TCR beta repertoires from roughly 650 donors and added high-resolution HLA genotyping to investigate patterns of TCR occurrence. All discovery cohort repertoires had been generated using a single sequencing platform. The number of donors typed differed by locus, with 629-630 for A, B, C, DRB1 and DQB1, roughly 550 for DQA1, about 610 for DPA1, and 450 to 480 for DPB1. Among over 350 genotyped donors of the cohort, an average of about 240,000 unique TCR beta nucleotide sequences were sequenced per donor, roughly 18% of them non-productive. To predict cytomegalovirus infection status, the study combined high-throughput TCR immunosequencing, statistical association of individual TCRs with disease status, and machine learning. In an earlier analysis of 550 to 700 of the donors, high-throughput TCR beta sequencing was used to judge whether each TCR beta V gene segment behaved as functional or pseudogenic. Roughly five DR-DQ haplotypes were treated as single units for association and clustering because of strong linkage in the cohort. Approximately 300 gigabases of sequencing data and approximately 92 million unique TCR sequences made up an early release that covered some 640 HLA-typed donors. A separate validation cohort of over 95 different subjects was used in addition to the roughly 720-subject first cohort. In a later genetic analysis, genome-wide SNP genotypes for about three fifths of the 666 donors were used, and that subset was treated as a discovery cohort. In the later analysis, no new phenotypic data were used to find candidate immune exposures; instead, reliance was placed on TCR beta sequences and their occurrence across donors. HLA typing included class I and class II loci at four-digit resolution. The study was designed to test whether signatures of past pathogen exposure could be identified by cataloging public T cell receptors. Of the roughly 430 genotyped donors, over 70% fell in the genetic ancestry cluster associated with self-reported Caucasian donors. The T cell repertoires of under 750 subjects were profiled by immunosequencing and related to cytomegalovirus serostatus. Donor age, sex, ethnicity and CMV serostatus were compiled together with the repertoire data.

The cohort comprised more than 550 healthy bone marrow donors. All cohort members were sampled while nominally healthy, although unrecorded immune exposures were likely present. The donor tested CMV seronegative and was one of the 352 seronegative cohort members. A peripheral blood sample was provided by each donor, and peripheral blood mononuclear cells were used for TCR beta sequencing. Genomic DNA was extracted from the blood cell samples with the Qiagen DNeasy Blood Extraction Kit. As concerns this clone: This receptor's antigen is unknown. Per-base qualities were not stored, and no clone one base away is much larger.

V was cut back by 8 bases and J by 3 bases, leaving a gap of 11 bases between them. The CDR3, from cysteine to phenylalanine, totals 13 residues. Only CDR3 DNA is held: 39 bases, read in frame from base 1. The germline V gene yields MDHEN for CDR1 and SYDVKM for CDR2. Broader findings and caveats from the paper: Strong co-occurrence of HLA alleles, especially DR and DQ, made assigning TCR associations to individual alleles difficult. The cohort was sequenced for TCR beta chains only, and without alpha or paired-chain data the features that could be detected were limited. Because some donors lacked HLA typing at each locus, the association tests relied only on the typed subset. In a later analysis, several top co-occurrence clusters were reported to appear linked to parvovirus B19, influenza, CMV and Epstein-Barr virus. A cluster of highly shared sequence variants was judged likely to represent a technical artifact of the sequencing pipeline. In a later analysis, some 18,000 TCR beta sequences were associated with specific HLA alleles at a false discovery rate of 0.05. A later analysis found that HLA-associated TCR beta chains were more clonally expanded and had lower generation probabilities than equally common non-associated chains. Because counts were too low, roughly 17 rarely observed V segments, including chromosome 9 orphons, were left out of the earlier analysis of 500 to 650 of the donors. Some IMGT-functional V segments, including TRBV6-2 and TRBV6-3, could not be told apart with the 87-base-pair reads, so those segments were excluded. It was suggested by the authors that the approach could potentially be generalized to other disease states and immunological phenotypes. An earlier analysis of approximately 570 of the donors showed that most TCR beta V segments appeared in productive rearrangements either about 87% or about 30% of the time, which broadly matched IMGT annotations. A further reported finding was that TCR beta sequences accurately predicted the HLA-A and HLA-B alleles for most subjects in the first cohort. In vitro tests confirmed that a few of the cytomegalovirus-associated TCR beta chains recognize cytomegalovirus antigens. An association between a missense DCLRE1C variant and V-gene and J-gene trimming of TCR beta chains was found in a later genetic analysis and replicated in an independent cohort. In a later genetic analysis, fewer N-insertions in productive TCRs were reported among donors in an Asian-associated ancestry cluster than the approximately 710-donor mean. Linkage disequilibrium might explain the correlated functional status among segregating V segments, but an unknown experimental factor could not be excluded. Roughly uniform sequencing depth across donors was assumed in presence/absence analyses, although this assumption may not hold. In both the original and validation cohorts, the classifier was reported to diagnose cytomegalovirus status with high specificity and sensitivity. According to a later analysis, most CMV-associated TCR beta chains appeared to be HLA-restricted, and the HLA associations seemed to be driven largely by CMV exposure. The study gave a list of 150 to 200 TCR beta chains associated with cytomegalovirus. While some public TCRs were present in many individuals, most TCR sequences turned up only very rarely across donors. The only immune exposure information available for the cohort was CMV serostatus. A later analysis found that TCR association rates varied across HLA loci, with DRB1 alleles showing the most associated TCRs and HLA-C alleles the fewest.

The receptor library was made with the immunoSEQ multiplex PCR assay. A mixture of 60 forward primers for TCR Vbeta segments and 13 reverse primers for TCR Jbeta segments was used in the multiplex PCR. Amplification of the CDR3 region of rearranged TCR beta genes was performed with a multiplex PCR assay on genomic DNA. The Illumina HiSeq System was used to sequence the amplified TCR beta libraries as 87-base-pair reads. The authors' analysis ran thus. Across the 700 or so repertoires, a later analysis counted 75 million to 90 million unique TCR beta chains, some 11 million of which were shared by at least two donors. To remove PCR and sequencing errors, raw reads were error-corrected and collapsed into unique sequences using a nearest-neighbor algorithm that merged closely related sequences. Alignment of CDR3 sequences to IMGT reference sequences was used to assign V, D and J gene segments. For a sequence to be retained, at least a six-nucleotide match to both a V gene segment and a J gene segment was required. Rearrangements were called productive when the CDR3 lacked stop codons and stayed in frame with V and J; all others were non-productive. CDR3 was defined by IMGT convention, running from the second conserved V-encoded cysteine to the conserved J-encoded phenylalanine. The earlier analysis of a few hundred of the donors excluded sequences that lacked an unambiguous match to a single V gene segment. In an earlier analysis of approximately 550 of the donors, V segments were called functional above 56.7% productive rearrangements and were called segregating when the between-donor standard deviation exceeded 5%. A statistical classification framework was developed to diagnose cytomegalovirus status using the catalog of TCR beta chain sequences. V and J gene assignment, in a later analysis, came from comparing TCR nucleotide sequences with IMGT/GENE-DB human TR gene sequences. Using the TCRdist pipeline, a later analysis assigned CDR3 sequences along with most-parsimonious VDJ recombination scenarios. A later analysis defined each TCR beta chain by its CDR3 amino acid sequence plus V-gene family, and excluded reads lacking a unique V-gene family. A later analysis removed 592 highly shared, low-generation-probability nucleotide sequences to deal with suspected cross-contamination and a sequencing artifact. In a later analysis, a clonal expansion index was calculated for each public chain from normalized within-repertoire ranks of inferred template counts. In a later analysis, generation probabilities were computed with a VDJ recombination model fitted to out-of-frame rearrangements, and the resulting probabilities were checked against IGoR. Hypergeometric tests were used in a later analysis to score TCR-TCR, TCR-HLA and TCR-CMV co-occurrence, with a repertoire-size bias correction applied to the TCR pairs. False discovery rates were estimated in a later analysis by permuting HLA or CMV assignments 20 times. In a later analysis, co-occurring TCRs were grouped with DBSCAN, and TCRdist sequence similarity was added when clustering was performed within HLA-allele-positive subsets. Repertoires with fewer than 30,000 or more than 120,000 public chains, plus five repertoires with anomalous nucleotide sharing, were excluded from co-occurrence clustering. Imported from immuneACCESS, the table was reduced by TCRdb to in-frame sequences with V and J called. These copies leave out some clones; in studies compared against another copy, an unresolved V gene accounts for under half, and the cause of the remainder is not known. That table furnishes V, J and clone size, whereas the DNA furnished D and trimming. The sample records 150,000 or so clones, less than 80% of which are singletons. Under 2.5% of the sample is held by the ten biggest clonotypes.

This TCR was sampled from a man aged 25-45 years in good health and CMV-seronegative. Source material: PBMCs. Recombination linked TRBV28 to TRBJ2-4; a tentative D match to TRBD2 spans 6 bases. The bases read TGTGCCAGCGGCGGGGTTGGCAAAAACATTCAGTACTTC. Translated, it gives CASGGVGKNIQYF. Full variable domain (CDR3 extended with the reference TRBV28 and TRBJ2-4 proteins): DVKVTQSSRYLVKRTGEKVFLECVQDMDHENMFWYRQDPGLGLRLIYFSYDVKMKEKGDIPEGYSVSREKKERFSLILESASTNQTSMYLCASGGVGKNIQYFGAGTRLSVL.